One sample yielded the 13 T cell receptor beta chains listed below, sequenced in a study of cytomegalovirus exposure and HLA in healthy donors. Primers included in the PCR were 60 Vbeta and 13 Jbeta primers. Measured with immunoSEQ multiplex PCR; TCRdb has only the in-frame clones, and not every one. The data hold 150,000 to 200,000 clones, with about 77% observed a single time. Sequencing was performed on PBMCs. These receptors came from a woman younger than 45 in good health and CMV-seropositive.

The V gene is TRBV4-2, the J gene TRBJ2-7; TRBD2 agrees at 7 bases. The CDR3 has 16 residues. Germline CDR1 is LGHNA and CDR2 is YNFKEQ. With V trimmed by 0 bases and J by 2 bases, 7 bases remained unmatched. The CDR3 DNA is TGTGCCAGCAGCCAAGATTTCGCCGGGGGGACCTACGAGCAGTACTTC. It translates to CASSQDFAGGTYEQYF.

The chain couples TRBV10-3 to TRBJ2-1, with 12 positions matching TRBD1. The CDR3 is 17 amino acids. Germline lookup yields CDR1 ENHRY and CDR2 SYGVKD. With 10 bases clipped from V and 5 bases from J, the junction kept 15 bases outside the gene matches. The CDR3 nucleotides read TGTGCCACATGGGACAGGGGGCAGATGATTAGCAACAATGAGCAGTTCTTC. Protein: CATWDRGQMISNNEQFF.

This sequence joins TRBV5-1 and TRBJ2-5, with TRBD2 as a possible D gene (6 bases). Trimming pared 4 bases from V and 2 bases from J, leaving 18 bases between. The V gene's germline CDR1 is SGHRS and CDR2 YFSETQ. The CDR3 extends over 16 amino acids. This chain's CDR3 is CASSLILANPQETQYF. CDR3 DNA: TGCGCCAGCAGCCTGATTCTAGCGAACCCTCAAGAGACCCAGTACTTC.

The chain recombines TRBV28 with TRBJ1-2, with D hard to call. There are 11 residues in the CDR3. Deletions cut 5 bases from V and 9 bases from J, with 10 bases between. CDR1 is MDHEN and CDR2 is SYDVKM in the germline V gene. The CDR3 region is CASSEGPRYTF. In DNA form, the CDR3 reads TGTGCCAGCAGTGAGGGCCCGCGCTACACCTTC.

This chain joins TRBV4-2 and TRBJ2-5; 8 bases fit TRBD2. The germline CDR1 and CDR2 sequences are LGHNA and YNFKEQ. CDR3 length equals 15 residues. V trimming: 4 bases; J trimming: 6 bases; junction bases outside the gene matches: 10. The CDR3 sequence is CASSRSGGPGQTQYF. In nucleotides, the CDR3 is TGTGCCAGCAGCCGCTCGGGGGGGCCGGGTCAGACCCAGTACTTC.

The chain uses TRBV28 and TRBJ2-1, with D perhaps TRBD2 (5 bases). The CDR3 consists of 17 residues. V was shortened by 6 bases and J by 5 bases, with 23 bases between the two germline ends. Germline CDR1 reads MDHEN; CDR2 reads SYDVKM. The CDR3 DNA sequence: TGTGCCAGCAGCAGACTTTCCGGGGTCGCCCAGGACAATGAGCAGTTCTTC. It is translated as CASSRLSGVAQDNEQFF.

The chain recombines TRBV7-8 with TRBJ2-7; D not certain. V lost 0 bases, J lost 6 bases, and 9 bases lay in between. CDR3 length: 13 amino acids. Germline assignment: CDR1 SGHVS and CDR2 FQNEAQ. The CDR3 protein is CASSLAFRGEQYF. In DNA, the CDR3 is TGTGCCAGCAGCTTAGCGTTTCGAGGCGAGCAGTACTTC.

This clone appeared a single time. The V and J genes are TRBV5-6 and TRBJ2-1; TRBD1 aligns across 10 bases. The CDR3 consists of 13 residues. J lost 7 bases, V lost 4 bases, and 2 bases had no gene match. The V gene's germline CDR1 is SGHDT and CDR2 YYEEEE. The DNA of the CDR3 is TGTGCCAGCAGCAGGACAGGGGGTAATGAGCAGTTCTTC. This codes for CASSRTGGNEQFF.

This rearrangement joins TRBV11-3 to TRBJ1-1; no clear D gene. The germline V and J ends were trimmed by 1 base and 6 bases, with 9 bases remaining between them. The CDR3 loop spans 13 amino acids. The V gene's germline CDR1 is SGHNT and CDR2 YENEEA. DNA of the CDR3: TGTGCCAGCAGCTTAGTTATCGGGGCTGAAGCTTTCTTT. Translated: CASSLVIGAEAFF.

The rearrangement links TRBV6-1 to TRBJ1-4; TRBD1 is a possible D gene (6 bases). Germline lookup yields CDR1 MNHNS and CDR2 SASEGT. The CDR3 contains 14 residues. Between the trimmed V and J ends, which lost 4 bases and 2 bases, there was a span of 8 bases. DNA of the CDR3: TGTGCCAGCAGTGGGGGGGGCACTAATGAAAAACTGTTTTTT. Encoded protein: CASSGGGTNEKLFF.

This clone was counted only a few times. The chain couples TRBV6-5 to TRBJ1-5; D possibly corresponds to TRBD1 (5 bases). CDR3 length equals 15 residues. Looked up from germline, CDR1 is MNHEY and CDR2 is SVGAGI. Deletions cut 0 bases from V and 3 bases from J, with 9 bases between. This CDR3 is CASSYSGGTNQPQHF. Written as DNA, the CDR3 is TGTGCCAGCAGTTACTCAGGAGGGACCAATCAGCCCCAGCATTTT.

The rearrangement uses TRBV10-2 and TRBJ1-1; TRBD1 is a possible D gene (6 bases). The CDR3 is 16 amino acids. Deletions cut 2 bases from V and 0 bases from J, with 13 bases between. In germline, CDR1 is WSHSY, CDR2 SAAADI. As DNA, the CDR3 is TGCGCCAGCAGTGAGCCCGATACAGGGATGAACACTGAAGCTTTCTTT. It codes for CASSEPDTGMNTEAFF.

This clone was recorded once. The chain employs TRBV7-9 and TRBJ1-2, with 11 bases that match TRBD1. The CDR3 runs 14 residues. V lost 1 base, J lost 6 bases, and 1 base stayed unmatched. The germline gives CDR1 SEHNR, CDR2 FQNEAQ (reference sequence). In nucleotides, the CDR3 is TGTGCCAGCAGCTTAGAGGACAGGGGGCATGGCTACACCTTC. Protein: CASSLEDRGHGYTF.